These 5 T cell receptor beta chains were sequenced from one sample in a study of chemoradiotherapy in HPV16-positive cancers. Only in-frame clones appear in the TCRdb table, and some are missing; sequencing was by immunoSEQ multiplex PCR. The sample lists approximately 3,200 clones; around 94% were seen once. The sample was collected from a patient who underwent chemoradiotherapy. The receptors stem from a human donor with HPV-associated anogenital cancer.

The V and J genes are TRBV14 and TRBJ2-3; no reliable D call. This CDR3 spans 15 amino acids. Per germline, CDR1 SGHDN and CDR2 FVKESK. Deletions cut 1 base from V and 0 bases from J, with 8 bases between. CDR3 DNA: TGTGCCAGCAGCCAAGGGTCCGACAGCACAGATACGCAGTATTTT. Amino acids: CASSQGSDSTDTQYF.

This sequence joins TRBV4-2 and TRBJ1-1; tentatively, D is TRBD1 (5 bases). CDR3 length equals 13 residues. Per the germline V gene, CDR1 is LGHNA and CDR2 is YNFKEQ. The V and J ends lost 0 bases and 12 bases respectively, with 14 bases between them. The CDR3 reads CASSQEDTEGTFF. In DNA, the CDR3 is TGTGCCAGCAGCCAAGAGGACACTGAGGGGACTTTCTTT.

This sequence joins TRBV7-2 and TRBJ2-2; possible D gene TRBD2, 6 bases. The V gene's germline CDR1 is SGHTA and CDR2 FQGNSA. The CDR3 runs 18 residues. Trimming stripped 1 base from V and 6 bases from J, with 21 bases between. The CDR3 sequence: CASSLVGGGGNLPGELFF. CDR3 DNA sequence: TGTGCCAGCAGCTTAGTGGGTGGCGGCGGGAACCTTCCCGGGGAGCTGTTTTTT.

This clone was picked up one time. The chain uses TRBV2 and TRBJ2-1, with D possibly TRBD2 on 6 matching bases. The germline V gene encodes CDR1 SNHLY and CDR2 FYNNEI. V gave up 10 bases and J gave up 5 bases, with 21 bases separating them. The CDR3 runs 15 residues. DNA of the CDR3: TGTGCCACCCGCAACCGGGGAGGTTCAGACAATGAGCAGTTCTTC. Protein: CATRNRGGSDNEQFF. Full variable domain (outside the CDR3, taken from reference TRBV2 and TRBJ2-1): EPEVTQTPSHQVTQMGQEVILRCVPISNHLYFYWYRQILGQKVEFLVSFYNNEISEKSEIFDDQFSVERPDGSNFTLKIRSTKLEDSAMYFCATRNRGGSDNEQFFGPGTRLTVL.

The chain joins TRBV2 to TRBJ2-7; tentative D call: TRBD2 (5 bases). The length of the CDR3 is 15 residues. Germline V gene sequence: CDR1 SNHLY, CDR2 FYNNEI. Trimming left V 3 bases short and J 3 bases short, with 15 bases between. CDR3 region: CASSDPSRRDYEQYF. The CDR3 DNA sequence: TGTGCCAGCAGTGACCCCTCCCGCCGGGACTACGAGCAGTACTTC.